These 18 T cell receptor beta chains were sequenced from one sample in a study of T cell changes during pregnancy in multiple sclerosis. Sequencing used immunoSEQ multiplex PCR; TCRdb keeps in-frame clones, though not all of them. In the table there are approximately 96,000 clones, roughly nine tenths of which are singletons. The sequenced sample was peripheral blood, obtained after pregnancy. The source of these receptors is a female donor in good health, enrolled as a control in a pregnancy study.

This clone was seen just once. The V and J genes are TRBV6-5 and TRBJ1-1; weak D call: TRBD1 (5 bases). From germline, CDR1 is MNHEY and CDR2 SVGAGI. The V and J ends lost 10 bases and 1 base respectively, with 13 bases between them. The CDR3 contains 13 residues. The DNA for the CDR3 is TGTGCCATCAGAAACCAGGGGAACACTGAAGCTTTCTTT. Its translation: CAIRNQGNTEAFF.

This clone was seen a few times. CDR3 DNA sequence: TGTGCCAGCAGTTCCTCTGGGACTAGCGGGATGGGGGAGACCCAGTACTTC. Its protein product is CASSSSGTSGMGETQYF. The J gene is TRBJ2-5, the V gene TRBV28; TRBD2 aligns across 13 bases. Per germline, CDR1 MDHEN and CDR2 SYDVKM. Trimming cost V 4 bases and J 5 bases; bases outside gene matches: 10. This CDR3 has 17 amino acids.

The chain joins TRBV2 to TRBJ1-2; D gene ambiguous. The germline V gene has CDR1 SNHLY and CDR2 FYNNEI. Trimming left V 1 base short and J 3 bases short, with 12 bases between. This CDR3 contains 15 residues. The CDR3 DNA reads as TGTGCCAGCAGTGAAGGACATTTTCCTTACTATGGCTACACCTTC. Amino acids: CASSEGHFPYYGYTF.

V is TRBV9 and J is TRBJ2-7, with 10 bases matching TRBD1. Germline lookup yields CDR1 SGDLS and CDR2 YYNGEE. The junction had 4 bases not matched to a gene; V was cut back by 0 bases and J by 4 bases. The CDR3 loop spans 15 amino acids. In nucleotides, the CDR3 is TGTGCCAGCAGCGTAGATTTGGGACAGGGGTACGAGCAGTACTTC. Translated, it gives CASSVDLGQGYEQYF.

Here the CDR3 DNA reads TGTGCCAGCAGCCCACGGGGGACAGAGTTTTCCTACACTGAAGCTTTCTTT. Encoded protein: CASSPRGTEFSYTEAFF. This rearrangement joins TRBV4-2 to TRBJ1-1; TRBD1 agrees at 7 bases. This CDR3 spans 17 amino acids. Germline CDR1 LGHNA, CDR2 YNFKEQ. The V segment lost 4 bases and the J segment 3 bases; nucleotides outside the gene matches: 14.

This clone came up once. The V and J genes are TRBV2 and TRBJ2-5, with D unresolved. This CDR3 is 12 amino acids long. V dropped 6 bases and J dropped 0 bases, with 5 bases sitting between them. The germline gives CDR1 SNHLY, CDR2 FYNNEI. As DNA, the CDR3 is TGTGCCAGCAGGAGTAACCAAGAGACCCAGTACTTC. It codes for CASRSNQETQYF.

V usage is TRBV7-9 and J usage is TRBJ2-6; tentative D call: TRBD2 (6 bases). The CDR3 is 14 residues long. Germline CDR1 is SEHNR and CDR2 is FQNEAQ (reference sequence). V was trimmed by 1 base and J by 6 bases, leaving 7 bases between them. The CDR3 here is CASSLGGEANVLTF. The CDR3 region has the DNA TGTGCCAGCAGCTTAGGGGGGGAGGCCAACGTCCTGACTTTC.

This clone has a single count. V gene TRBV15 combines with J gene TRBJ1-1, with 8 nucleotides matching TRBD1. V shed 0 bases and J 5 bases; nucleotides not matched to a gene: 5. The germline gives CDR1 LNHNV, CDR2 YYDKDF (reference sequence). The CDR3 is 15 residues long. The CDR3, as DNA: TGTGCCACCAGCAGAGAAATACAGGGGGGGACTGAAGCTTTCTTT. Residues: CATSREIQGGTEAFF.

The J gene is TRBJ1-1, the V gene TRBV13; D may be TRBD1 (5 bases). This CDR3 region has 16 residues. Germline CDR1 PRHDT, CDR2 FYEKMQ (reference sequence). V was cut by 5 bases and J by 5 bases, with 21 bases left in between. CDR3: CASSPAGLGGGTEAFF. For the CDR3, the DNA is TGTGCCAGCAGCCCCGCGGGTTTGGGGGGTGGAACTGAAGCTTTCTTT.

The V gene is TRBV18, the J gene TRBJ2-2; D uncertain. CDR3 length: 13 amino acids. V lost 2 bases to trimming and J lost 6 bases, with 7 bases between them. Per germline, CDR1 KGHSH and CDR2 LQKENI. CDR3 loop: CASSPASPGELFF. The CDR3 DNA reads TGTGCCAGCTCACCAGCTAGTCCCGGGGAGCTGTTTTTT.

CDR3 in amino acids: CASSSQGGGQPQHF. The CDR3 DNA is TGTGCCAGCAGTTCCCAAGGGGGCGGTCAGCCCCAGCATTTT. The chain has TRBV28 and TRBJ1-5; 7 nucleotides agree with TRBD1. V lost 4 bases to trimming and J lost 6 bases; unmatched junction nucleotides: 6. CDR3 size: 14 residues. Germline-derived CDR1 and CDR2 are MDHEN and SYDVKM.

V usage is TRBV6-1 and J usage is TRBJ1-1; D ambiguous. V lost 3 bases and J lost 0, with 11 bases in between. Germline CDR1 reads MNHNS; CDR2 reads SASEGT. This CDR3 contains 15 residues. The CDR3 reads CASSDPRFMNTEAFF. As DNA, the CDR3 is TGTGCCAGCAGTGACCCCCGGTTTATGAACACTGAAGCTTTCTTT.

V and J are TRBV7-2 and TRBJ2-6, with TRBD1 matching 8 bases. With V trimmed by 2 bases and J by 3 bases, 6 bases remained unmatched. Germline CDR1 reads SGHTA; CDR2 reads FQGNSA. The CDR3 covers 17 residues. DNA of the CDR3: TGTGCCAGCAGCTTAACCAGGGGGCTAAGTGGGGCCAACGTCCTGACTTTC. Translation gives CASSLTRGLSGANVLTF.

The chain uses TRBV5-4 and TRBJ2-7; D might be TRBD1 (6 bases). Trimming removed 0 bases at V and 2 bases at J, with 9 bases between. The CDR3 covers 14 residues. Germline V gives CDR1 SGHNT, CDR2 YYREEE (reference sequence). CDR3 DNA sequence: TGTGCCAGCAGCTTGGTGCAGGGGCCCTACGAGCAGTACTTC. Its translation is CASSLVQGPYEQYF.

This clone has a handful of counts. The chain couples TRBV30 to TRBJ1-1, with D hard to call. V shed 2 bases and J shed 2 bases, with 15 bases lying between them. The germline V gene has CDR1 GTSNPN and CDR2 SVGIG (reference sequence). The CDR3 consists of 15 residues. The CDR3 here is CAWSPLRVGNTEAFF. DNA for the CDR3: TGTGCCTGGAGTCCCCTACGGGTGGGTAACACTGAAGCTTTCTTT.

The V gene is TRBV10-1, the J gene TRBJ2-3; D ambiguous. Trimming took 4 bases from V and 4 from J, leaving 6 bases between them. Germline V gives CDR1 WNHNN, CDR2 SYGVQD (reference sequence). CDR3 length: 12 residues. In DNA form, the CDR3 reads TGCGCCAGCAGTGCCCGCGCAGATACGCAGTATTTT. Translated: CASSARADTQYF.

CDR3 loop: CASSSRWGADTQYF. The CDR3, as DNA: TGTGCCAGCAGCTCGAGGTGGGGAGCAGATACGCAGTATTTT. This sequence joins TRBV7-8 and TRBJ2-3, with D maybe TRBD2 (5 bases). Trimming cost V 4 bases and J 4 bases, with 12 bases left between them. This CDR3 is built from 14 residues. The germline CDR1 and CDR2 sequences are SGHVS and FQNEAQ.

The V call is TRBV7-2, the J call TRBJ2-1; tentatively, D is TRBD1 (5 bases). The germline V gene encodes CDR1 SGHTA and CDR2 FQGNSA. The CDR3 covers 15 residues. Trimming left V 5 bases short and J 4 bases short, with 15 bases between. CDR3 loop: CASSAEPAGYNEQFF. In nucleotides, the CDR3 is TGTGCCAGCAGCGCAGAACCTGCAGGGTACAATGAGCAGTTCTTC.